Reported below is one T cell receptor (beta chain). The antigen it binds to is not known. Per-nucleotide qualities are absent, and no much larger clonotype sits a single base away. Based on the germline V gene, the CDR1 and CDR2 sequences are SGDLS and YYNGEE. The CDR3, from cysteine to phenylalanine, totals 15 residues. Only CDR3 DNA is held: 45 bases, read in frame from base 1. The V end gives up 5 bases and the J end 0 bases, leaving 6 bases in the junction not matched to a gene. This record comes from a study of beta chain features in type 1 diabetes (dated by TCRdb to the late 2010s). Looking at the study overall: Mean age, gender distribution, total cell number and subset yield were not different between patients and healthy donors. A total of 107,917,701 sorted cells were examined across all samples, and the number of cells per subset was strongly correlated with RNA yield. The study compared TCRB repertoires of sorted circulating CD4+ T cell subsets between recently diagnosed type 1 diabetes patients and matched healthy donors. Naive and central memory subsets were obtained from all 30 or so donors, but regulatory and stem cell-like memory subsets were isolated from only 8 patients and roughly 8 healthy donors.

Here is what the overall study found, with its caveats: HLA sub-analyses involved small numbers of individuals, so any influence of HLA type on TCRB rearrangement remained unresolved. At VDJ recombination sites, patients with type 1 diabetes made fewer insertions and deleted more nucleotides, a pattern implying thymic rearrangement abnormalities. Type 1 diabetes patients showed a moderate but significant shortening of TCRB CDR3 length in all four CD4+ subsets. Because cDNA was sequenced instead of genomic DNA, highly expressing activated cells could be over-represented, though the groups showed no difference in activation or CD3 levels. PCR may preferentially amplify shorter templates, but because patient and control samples were amplified and corrected together, any resulting skew would affect both groups equally. Naive, central memory and regulatory TCRB repertoires appeared to be more similar among patients than among healthy donors.

The entire amount of isolated RNA was reverse transcribed using the High Capacity cDNA Reverse Transcription Kit, so the sequenced TCRB transcripts were expressed ones. Deep immunoSEQ sequencing was applied to naive, central memory and regulatory T cell samples, giving an average of approximately 3.8 million total reads per sample. After sorted cells were lysed in RLT buffer, RNA was extracted with DNase-treated RNeasy Micro or Mini kits, with the choice depending on cell number. Each cell subset was processed on its own to prevent cross-contamination, while patient and healthy donor samples were processed together. TCRB sequences were amplified from cDNA with the immunoSEQ multiplex PCR, producing 87-bp fragments spanning the CDR3 region. The amplicons were sequenced using the Illumina HiSeq platform. In the original analysis: Synthetic template baselines were used to correct PCR bias computationally, reads within Hamming distance 2 were collapsed together, and singletons that could not be merged were discarded. By aligning reads against IMGT, V, D and J genes, CDR3 length, and insertions or deletions at six rearrangement sites were assigned. Within each subset, clonotype counts were normalized to sorted cell number, and only after that were true diversity and Gini coefficients computed with the tcR R package. Repertoire sharing was quantified using the overlap coefficient calculated on TCRB nucleotide sequences. Out-of-frame TCRB sequences from naive cells were analyzed to stand in for the pre-selection repertoire. This immuneACCESS table, as held by TCRdb, lists in-frame sequences with V and J called but not all clones. Of the missing ones, under half trace to an unresolved V gene in checked studies; the others have no known cause. V and J calls and clone size are copied from that table; D and trimming were computed from the DNA. The sample table lists 390,000 or so clones, roughly 14% of them with a count of one. The top ten clonotypes cover less than 0.04% of the sample.

From each donor, a single peripheral blood sample of approximately 120 mL on average was drawn into heparinised tubes. Using a panel that included CD45RO, CCR7, CD25, CD127, CD95 and CD27, naive, central memory, regulatory and stem cell-like memory CD4+ T cells were sorted on a BD FACSAria II. Every sorted population had a purity above 95%. Right away, PBMCs were isolated by Lymphoprep density gradient centrifugation and were stained directly, with no culture step. To minimize batch effects, samples were stained and sorted in pairs, one healthy donor with one patient per experiment. This sequence was found in a man aged 30 to 45 in good health. The receptor chain draws on TRBV9 and TRBJ2-3, with 7 bases aligning to TRBD1. Sequencing was done on a sample of naive CD4+ T cells from blood. Interpreted using the paper, the cell subset or site label stands for: true naive CD4+ T cells. CDR3 region: CASRSGTVSTDTQYF. DNA sequence: TGTGCCAGCAGATCCGGGACAGTAAGCACAGATACGCAGTATTTT.